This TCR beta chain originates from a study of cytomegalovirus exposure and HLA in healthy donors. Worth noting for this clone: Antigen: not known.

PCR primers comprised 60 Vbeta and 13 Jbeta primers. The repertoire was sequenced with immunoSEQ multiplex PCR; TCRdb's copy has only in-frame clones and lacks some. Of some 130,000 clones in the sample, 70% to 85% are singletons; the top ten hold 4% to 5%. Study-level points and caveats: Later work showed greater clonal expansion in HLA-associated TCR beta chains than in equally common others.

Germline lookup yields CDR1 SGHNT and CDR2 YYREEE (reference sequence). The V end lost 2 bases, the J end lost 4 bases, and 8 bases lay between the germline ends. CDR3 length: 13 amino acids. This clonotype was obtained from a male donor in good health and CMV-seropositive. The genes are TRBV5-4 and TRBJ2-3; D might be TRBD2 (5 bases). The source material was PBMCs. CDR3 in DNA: TGTGCCAGCAGCTTCCCCGGGGCAGATACGCAGTATTTT. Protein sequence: CASSFPGADTQYF.